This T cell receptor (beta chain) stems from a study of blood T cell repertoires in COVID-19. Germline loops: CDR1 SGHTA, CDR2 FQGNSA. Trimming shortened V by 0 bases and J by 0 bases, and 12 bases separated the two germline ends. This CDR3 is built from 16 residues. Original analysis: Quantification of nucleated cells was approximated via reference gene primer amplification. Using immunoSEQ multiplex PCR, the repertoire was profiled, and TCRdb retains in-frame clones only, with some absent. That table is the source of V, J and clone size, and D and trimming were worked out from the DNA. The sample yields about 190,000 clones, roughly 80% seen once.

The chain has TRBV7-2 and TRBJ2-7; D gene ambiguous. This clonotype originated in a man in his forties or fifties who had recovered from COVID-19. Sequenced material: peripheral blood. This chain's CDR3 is CASSLAVETFSYEQYF. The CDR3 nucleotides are TGTGCCAGCAGCTTAGCTGTGGAGACCTTCTCCTACGAGCAGTACTTC.